Sequencing of this T cell receptor (beta chain) was carried out in a study of lymphopenia after photon versus proton radiotherapy. Sequencing used immunoSEQ multiplex PCR; TCRdb keeps in-frame clones, though not all of them. Of roughly 7,000 clones in the sample, around 92% were seen once. Points from the study as a whole: Post-nadir TCR diversity decline inversely tracked overall survival among those who died. Under photons, naive T cells and diversity fell while effector/memory populations rose.

This clone was observed a handful of times. Its antigen is currently unknown. Sequencing was performed on peripheral blood, taken from a patient treated with photon-based radiotherapy. This clonotype originated in a man aged 55 to 69 with cholangiocarcinoma.

The CDR3 is CASSPGTGVGYTF. CDR3 bases: TGCGCCAGCAGCCCCGGGACAGGGGTAGGCTACACCTTC. The V and J genes are TRBV5-1 and TRBJ1-2, with 10 bases matching TRBD1. Trimming at V came to 4 bases and at J to 8 bases, leaving 5 bases not matched to a gene. The CDR3 length is 13 residues. CDR1 SGHRS and CDR2 YFSETQ come from the germline V gene.